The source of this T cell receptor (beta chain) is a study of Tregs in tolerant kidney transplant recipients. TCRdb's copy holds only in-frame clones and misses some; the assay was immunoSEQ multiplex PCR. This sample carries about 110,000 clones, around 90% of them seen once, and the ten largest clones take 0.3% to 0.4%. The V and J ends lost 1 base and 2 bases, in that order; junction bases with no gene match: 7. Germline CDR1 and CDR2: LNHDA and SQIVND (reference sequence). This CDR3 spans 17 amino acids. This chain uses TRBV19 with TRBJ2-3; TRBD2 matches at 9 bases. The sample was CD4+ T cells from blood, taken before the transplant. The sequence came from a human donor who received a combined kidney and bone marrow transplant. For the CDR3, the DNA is TGTGCCAGTAGTATAGGTGTGGCTAGCGGGATCACAGATACGCAGTATTTT. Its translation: CASSIGVASGITDTQYF.